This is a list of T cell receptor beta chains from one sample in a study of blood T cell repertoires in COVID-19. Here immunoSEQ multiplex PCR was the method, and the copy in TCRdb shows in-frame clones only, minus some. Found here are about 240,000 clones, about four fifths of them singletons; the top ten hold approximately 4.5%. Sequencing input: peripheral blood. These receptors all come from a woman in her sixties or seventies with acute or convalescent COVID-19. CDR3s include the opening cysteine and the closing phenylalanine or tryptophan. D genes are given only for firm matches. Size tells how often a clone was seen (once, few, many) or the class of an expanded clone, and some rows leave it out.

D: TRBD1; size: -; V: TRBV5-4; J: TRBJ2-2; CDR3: CASSSGQTNTGELFF; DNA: TGTGCCAGCAGCTCGGGACAGACGAACACCGGGGAGCTGTTTTTT
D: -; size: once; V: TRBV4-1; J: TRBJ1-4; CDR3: CASSQDVAATNEKLFF; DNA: TGCGCCAGCAGCCAAGATGTGGCTGCAACTAATGAAAAACTGTTTTTT
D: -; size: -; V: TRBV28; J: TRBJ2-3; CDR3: CASSLVGAGTDTQYF; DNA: TGTGCCAGCAGTTTGGTGGGCGCCGGCACAGATACGCAGTATTTT
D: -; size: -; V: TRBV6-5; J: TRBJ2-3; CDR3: CASMSQGWADTQYF; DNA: TGTGCCAGCATGTCGCAGGGGTGGGCAGATACGCAGTATTTT
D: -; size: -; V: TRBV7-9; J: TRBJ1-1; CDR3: CASSPLSGTPGTEAFF; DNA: TGTGCCAGCAGCCCCCTGTCCGGGACTCCAGGCACTGAAGCTTTCTTT
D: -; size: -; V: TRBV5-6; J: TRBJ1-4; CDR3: CASSPQTARTEKLFF; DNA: TGTGCCAGCAGCCCGCAGACAGCTAGAACGGAAAAACTGTTTTTT
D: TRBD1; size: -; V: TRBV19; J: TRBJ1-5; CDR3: CASSIAPRTGGQPQHF; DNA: TGTGCCAGTAGTATAGCTCCGAGGACAGGGGGCCAGCCCCAGCATTTT
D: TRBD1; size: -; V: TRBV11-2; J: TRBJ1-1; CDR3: CASSSTGAVEKNTEAFF; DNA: TGTGCCAGCAGCTCGACAGGGGCGGTGGAAAAAAACACTGAAGCTTTCTTT
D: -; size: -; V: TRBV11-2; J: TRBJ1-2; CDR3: CASSLPLYYGYTF; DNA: TGTGCCAGCAGCTTACCCTTATACTATGGCTACACCTTC
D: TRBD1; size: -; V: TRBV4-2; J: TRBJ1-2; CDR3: CASSQAGTGAQLFYGYTF; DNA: TGTGCCAGCAGCCAAGCGGGGACAGGGGCCCAACTGTTCTATGGCTACACCTTC
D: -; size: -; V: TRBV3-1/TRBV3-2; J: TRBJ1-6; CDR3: CASSQSADSPLHF; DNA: TGTGCCAGCAGCCAAAGTGCAGATTCACCCCTCCACTTT
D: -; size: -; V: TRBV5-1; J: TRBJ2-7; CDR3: CASSGQSPYEQYF; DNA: TGCGCCAGCAGCGGACAGTCACCCTACGAGCAGTACTTC
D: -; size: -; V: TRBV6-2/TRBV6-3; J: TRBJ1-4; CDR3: CASSRGQLYEKLFF; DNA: TGTGCCAGCAGTAGAGGACAGCTCTATGAAAAACTGTTTTTT
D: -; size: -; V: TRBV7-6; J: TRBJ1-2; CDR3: CASSPGGIAEGYTF; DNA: TGTGCCAGCAGCCCCGGGGGAATTGCAGAGGGCTACACCTTC
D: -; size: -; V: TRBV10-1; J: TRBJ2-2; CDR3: CASSPVAAGELFF; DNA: TGCGCCAGCAGTCCGGTCGCGGCCGGGGAGCTGTTTTTT
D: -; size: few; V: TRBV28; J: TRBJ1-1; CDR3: CASTFRPQGGAFF; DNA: TGTGCCAGCACCTTCCGGCCCCAAGGAGGCGCTTTCTTT
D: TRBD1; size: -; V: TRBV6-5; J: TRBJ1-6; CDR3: CASSPGQGYSPLHF; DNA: TGTGCCAGCAGCCCCGGACAGGGATATTCACCCCTCCACTTT
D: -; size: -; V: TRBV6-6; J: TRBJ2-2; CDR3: CASSYGPGELFF; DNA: TGTGCCAGCAGTTACGGGCCCGGGGAGCTGTTTTTT
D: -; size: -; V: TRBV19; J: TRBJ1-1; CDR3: CASSTTGNTEAFF; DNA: TGTGCCAGTAGCACTACAGGGAACACTGAAGCTTTCTTT
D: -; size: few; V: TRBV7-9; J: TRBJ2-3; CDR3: CASSFGAASTDTQYF; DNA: TGTGCCAGCAGCTTCGGAGCGGCTAGCACAGATACGCAGTATTTT
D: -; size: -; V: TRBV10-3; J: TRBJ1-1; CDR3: CAISETRNTEAFF; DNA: TGTGCCATCAGTGAAACCAGGAACACTGAAGCTTTCTTT
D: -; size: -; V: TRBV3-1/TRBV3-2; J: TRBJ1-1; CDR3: CASSQLGGNTEAFF; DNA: TGTGCCAGCAGCCAACTGGGAGGTAACACTGAAGCTTTCTTT
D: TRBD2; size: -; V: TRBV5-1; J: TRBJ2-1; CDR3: CASSTSGGSYNEQFF; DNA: TGCGCCAGCAGCACCAGCGGGGGGTCCTACAATGAGCAGTTCTTC
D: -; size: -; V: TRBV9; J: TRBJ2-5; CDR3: CASSASGIEQETQYF; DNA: TGTGCCAGCAGCGCATCCGGGATCGAACAAGAGACCCAGTACTTC
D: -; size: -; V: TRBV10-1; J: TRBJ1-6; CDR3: CASLGEARETDTYNSPLHF; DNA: TGCGCCAGCCTAGGGGAGGCACGGGAGACGGATACCTATAATTCACCCCTCCACTTT
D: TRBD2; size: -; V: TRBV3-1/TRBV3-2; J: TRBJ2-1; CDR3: CASSQVQLAGANYNEQFF; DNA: TGTGCCAGCAGCCAAGTCCAACTAGCGGGGGCAAACTACAATGAGCAGTTCTTC
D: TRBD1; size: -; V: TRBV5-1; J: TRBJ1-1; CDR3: CASSDRGPYTEAFF; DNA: TGCGCCAGCTCGGACAGGGGGCCTTACACTGAAGCTTTCTTT
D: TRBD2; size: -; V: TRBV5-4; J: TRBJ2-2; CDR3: CASSLASGGYTGELFF; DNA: TGTGCCAGCAGCTTGGCTAGCGGGGGATACACCGGGGAGCTGTTTTTT
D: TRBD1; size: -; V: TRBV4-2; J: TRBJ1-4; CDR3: CASSQGQGNENEKLFF; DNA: TGTGCCAGCAGCCAAGGACAGGGAAATGAAAATGAAAAACTGTTTTTT
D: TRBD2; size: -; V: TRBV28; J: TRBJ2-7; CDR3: CASSLLTSGGAHYEQYF; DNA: TGTGCCAGCAGTTTACTTACCAGCGGGGGAGCCCACTACGAGCAGTACTTC
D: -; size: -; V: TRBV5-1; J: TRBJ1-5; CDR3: CASSLAGNQPQHF; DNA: TGCGCCAGCAGCTTGGCGGGAAATCAGCCCCAGCATTTT
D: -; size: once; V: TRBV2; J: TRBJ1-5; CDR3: CASSENQFSNQPQHF; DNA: TGTGCCAGCAGTGAAAACCAGTTTAGCAATCAGCCCCAGCATTTT
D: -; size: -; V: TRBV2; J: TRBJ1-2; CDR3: CASSEAGQDRGYGYTF; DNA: TGTGCCAGCAGTGAAGCGGGGCAAGACCGCGGCTATGGCTACACCTTC
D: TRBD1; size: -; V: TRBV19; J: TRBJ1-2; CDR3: CASRLLLGGGVGYTF; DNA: TGTGCCAGTAGGCTATTGTTAGGAGGGGGCGTTGGCTACACCTTC
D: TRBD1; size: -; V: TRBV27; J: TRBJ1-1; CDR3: CASSSINRGLTEAFF; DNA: TGTGCCAGCAGTTCCATAAACAGGGGGCTTACTGAAGCTTTCTTT
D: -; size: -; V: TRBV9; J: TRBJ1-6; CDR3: CASSVSVAGENSPLHF; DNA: TGTGCCAGCAGCGTATCGGTTGCGGGTGAAAATTCACCCCTCCACTTT
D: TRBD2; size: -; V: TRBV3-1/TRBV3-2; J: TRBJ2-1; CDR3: CASSYWLSGGARNEQFF; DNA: TGTGCCAGCAGCTATTGGCTTAGCGGGGGGGCTCGCAATGAGCAGTTCTTC
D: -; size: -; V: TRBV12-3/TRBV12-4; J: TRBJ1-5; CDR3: CASSLDYQPQHF; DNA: TGTGCCAGCAGTTTAGACTATCAGCCCCAGCATTTT
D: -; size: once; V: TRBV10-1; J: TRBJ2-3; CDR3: CASSENRFSTDTQYF; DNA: TGCGCCAGCAGTGAGAACAGGTTCTCCACAGATACGCAGTATTTT
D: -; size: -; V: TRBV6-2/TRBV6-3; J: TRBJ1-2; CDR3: CASSYVRGNYGYTF; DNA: TGTGCCAGCAGTTACGTCCGGGGTAACTATGGCTACACCTTC
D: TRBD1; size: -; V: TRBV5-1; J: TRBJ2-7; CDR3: CASSLTRQGLHEQYF; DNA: TGCGCCAGCAGCTTGACCAGACAGGGGTTACACGAGCAGTACTTC
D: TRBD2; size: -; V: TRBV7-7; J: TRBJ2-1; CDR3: CASSATSGGGGEQFF; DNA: TGTGCTAGCAGTGCTACTAGCGGGGGGGGAGGAGAGCAGTTCTTC
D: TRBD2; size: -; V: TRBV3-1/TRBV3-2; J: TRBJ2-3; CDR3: CASSLRGGADTQYF; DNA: TGTGCCAGCAGCCTACGGGGGGGAGCGGATACGCAGTATTTT
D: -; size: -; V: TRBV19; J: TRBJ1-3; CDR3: CASRYGGNTIYF; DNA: TGTGCCAGTAGGTACGGGGGAAACACCATATATTTT
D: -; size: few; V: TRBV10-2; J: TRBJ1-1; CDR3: CASSESETATEAFF; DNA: TGCGCCAGCAGTGAGTCTGAGACAGCCACTGAAGCTTTCTTT
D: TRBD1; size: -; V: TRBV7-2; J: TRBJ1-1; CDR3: CASSPQGIGTEAFF; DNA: TGTGCCAGCAGCCCACAGGGGATAGGGACTGAAGCTTTCTTT
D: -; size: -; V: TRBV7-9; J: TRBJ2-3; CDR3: CAGTQAGADTQYF; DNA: TGTGCCGGGACCCAGGCAGGGGCCGATACGCAGTATTTT
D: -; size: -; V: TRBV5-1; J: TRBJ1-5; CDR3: CASSLGDRRDQPQHF; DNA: TGCGCCAGCAGCTTGGGAGACAGAAGGGATCAGCCCCAGCATTTT
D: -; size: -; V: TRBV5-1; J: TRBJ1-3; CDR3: CASSLEGRDKSGNTIYF; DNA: TGCGCCAGCAGCTTGGAGGGCAGGGATAAGTCGGGAAACACCATATATTTT
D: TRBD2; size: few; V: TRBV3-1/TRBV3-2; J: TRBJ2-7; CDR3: CASSRTAGSSYEQYF; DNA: TGTGCCAGCAGCCGAACAGCGGGGTCCTCCTACGAGCAGTACTTC
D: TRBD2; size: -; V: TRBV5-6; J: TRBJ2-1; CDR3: CASSLGLAGGLVF; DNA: TGTGCCAGCAGCTTAGGGCTAGCGGGGGGGCTGGTCTTC
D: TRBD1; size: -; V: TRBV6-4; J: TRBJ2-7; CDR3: CAIPLPSRDRGGEQYF; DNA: TGTGCCATCCCCCTCCCCAGCAGGGACAGGGGAGGAGAGCAGTACTTC
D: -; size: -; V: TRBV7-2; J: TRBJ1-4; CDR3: CASSLGPPQGTNEKLFF; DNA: TGTGCCAGCAGCTTAGGACCCCCCCAGGGAACTAATGAAAAACTGTTTTTT
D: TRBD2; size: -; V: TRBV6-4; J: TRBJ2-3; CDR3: CASSALAGGTDTQYF; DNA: TGTGCCAGCAGTGCCTTAGCGGGGGGCACAGATACGCAGTATTTT
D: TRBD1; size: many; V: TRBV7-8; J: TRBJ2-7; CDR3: CASRQTGTGVGEQYF; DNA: TGTGCCAGCAGGCAGACCGGGACAGGGGTGGGCGAGCAGTACTTC
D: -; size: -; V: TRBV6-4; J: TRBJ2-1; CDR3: CASSDSPSAYNEQFF; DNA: TGTGCCAGCAGTGACTCTCCTAGCGCCTACAATGAGCAGTTCTTC
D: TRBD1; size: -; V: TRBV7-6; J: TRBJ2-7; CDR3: CASSTQGDRVEQYF; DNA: TGTGCCAGCAGCACCCAAGGGGACAGGGTCGAGCAGTACTTC